This paragraph reports one T cell receptor beta chain. Its target is not known. V lost 6 bases to trimming and J lost 0 bases, with 12 bases between them. Germline V CDR1 and CDR2: LNHDA, SQIVND (reference sequence). The CDR3 is 14 residues long. TCRdb's table, derived via immunoSEQ multiplex PCR, lists solely in-frame clones and lacks some. The profile shows tens of thousands of clones, about 80% of them singletons. The data were obtained in a study of vaccination effects on CD4 cells after COVID-19. Overall study results and limits: Healthy vaccine recipients' vaccine-induced clones were almost all SARS-CoV-2 mono-reactive.

Prior to sequencing, the ViraFEST assay stimulated PBMC with viral peptide pools, which expanded the antigen-specific CD4+ T cells. The culture ran for about 10 days, and then CD4+ T cells were isolated. Vaccinated recipients, who were negative for nucleocapsid antibodies, had no history of SARS-CoV-2 infection. IL-2 medium took the place of half the medium on both days 3 and 7. This receptor was obtained from a human donor who received a COVID-19 vaccine. This specimen was CD4+ T cells from PBMCs cultured with SARS-CoV-2 spike peptides, taken before COVID-19 vaccination. V gene TRBV19 combines with J gene TRBJ2-7, with D possibly TRBD1 on 6 matching bases. CDR3 in amino acids: CASRKDRFSYEQYF. DNA for the CDR3: TGTGCCAGTAGGAAAGACAGGTTCTCCTACGAGCAGTACTTC.